These 16 T cell receptor beta chains were all obtained from the same sample, sequenced in a study of graft-versus-host responses after intestinal transplantation. The method was immunoSEQ multiplex PCR; TCRdb's version includes in-frame clones alone and lacks a portion of them. Of about 77,000 clones detected, approximately 92% appear once; the ten largest clones hold 0.55% to 0.75%. Sequencing was performed on PBMCs, taken 98 days after intestinal transplantation. These TCRs come from a human patient who received an intestinal transplant, so some T cells may come from the graft donor.

The chain is built from TRBV4-1 and TRBJ2-3; the D gene is possibly TRBD1 (6 bases). V lost 8 bases, J lost 4 bases, and 25 bases lay in between. Germline CDR1 MGHRA, CDR2 YSYEKL. This CDR3 comprises 17 residues. The CDR3 DNA reads TGCGCCAGCGAGCCTCAGGCAGGGGTCGTCGAGTCAGATACGCAGTATTTT. Its protein is CASEPQAGVVESDTQYF.

The J gene is TRBJ2-3, the V gene TRBV28, with 10 bases aligning to TRBD2. Losses at the gene ends were 4 bases for V and 4 bases for J; bases not matched to a gene: 5. This CDR3 has 15 amino acids. Germline V gives CDR1 MDHEN, CDR2 SYDVKM. CDR3 DNA sequence: TGTGCCAGCAGTTATATAGCGGGAGGCGCAGATACGCAGTATTTT. This sequence encodes CASSYIAGGADTQYF.

The V and J genes are TRBV10-1 and TRBJ1-1; D perhaps matches TRBD1 (5 bases). The CDR3 length is 13 residues. Between the trimmed V and J ends, which lost 3 bases and 11 bases, there was a span of 16 bases. Germline CDR1 WNHNN, CDR2 SYGVQD (reference sequence). DNA of the CDR3: TGCGCCAGCAGTGAAACAGGAACTCCGTGGGCTTTCTTT. Residues: CASSETGTPWAFF.

The V call is TRBV7-4, the J call TRBJ1-1; D gene uncertain. The CDR3 contains 15 residues. Looked up from germline, CDR1 is SGHVT and CDR2 is SQSDAQ. V was trimmed by 3 bases and J by 0 bases, leaving 11 bases between them. The CDR3 DNA follows: TGTGCCAGCAGCTTTCCCGCCCGGATGAACACTGAAGCTTTCTTT. This sequence encodes CASSFPARMNTEAFF.

This clone was recorded once. The J gene is TRBJ2-3, the V gene TRBV4-1; 11 bases line up with TRBD2. Germline V gene sequence: CDR1 MGHRA, CDR2 YSYEKL. Trimming removed 0 bases from V and 4 bases from J; junction bases left unmatched: 9. The CDR3 is 18 residues long. CDR3 coding DNA: TGCGCCAGCAGCCAAGATGGGTCACTAGCGGGAGTACCAGATACGCAGTATTTT. It is translated as CASSQDGSLAGVPDTQYF.

This clone was observed a single time. Within the sample, other DNA sequences also encode this same CDR3. V and J are TRBV9 and TRBJ1-2; 7 positions match TRBD1. Germline CDR1 and CDR2: SGDLS and YYNGEE. This CDR3 spans 17 amino acids. V shed 2 bases, J shed 4 bases, and the junction held 14 bases outside the gene matches. The CDR3 reads CASSVTGAGGQGYGYTF. The CDR3, as DNA: TGTGCCAGCAGCGTTACCGGGGCAGGGGGTCAGGGCTATGGCTACACCTTC.

Notes on this clone: The identical CDR3 is also encoded by other nucleotide sequences in the sample. The chain uses TRBV6-5 and TRBJ1-3; D call uncertain. The CDR3 is made up of 16 amino acids. From germline, CDR1 is MNHEY and CDR2 SVGAGI. Trimming removed 0 bases at V and 2 bases at J, with 11 bases between. The CDR3 reads CASSYSSTGPGNTIYF. As DNA, the CDR3 is TGTGCCAGCAGTTACTCGAGTACCGGGCCTGGAAACACCATATATTTT.

The chain is built from TRBV5-6 and TRBJ2-5; TRBD2 aligns across 8 bases. Germline lookup yields CDR1 SGHDT and CDR2 YYEEEE. J was trimmed by 2 bases and V by 0 bases; bases with no gene match: 6. This CDR3 spans 16 amino acids. The CDR3 region has the DNA TGTGCCAGCAGCTTGGAGGGAGCGGGGGTGCAAGAGACCCAGTACTTC. The encoded protein is CASSLEGAGVQETQYF.

For this clone: A junction boundary mismatches the germline segment, possibly from a read error. Additional DNA sequences in this sample encode the identical CDR3. The CDR3 nucleotides are TGTGCCAGTAGTATTTCGACAGGGCGAACTGAAGCCTTCTTT. As protein: CASSISTGRTEAFF. The chain has TRBV19 and TRBJ1-1, with TRBD1 matching 7 bases. This CDR3 comprises 14 residues. CDR1 and CDR2 from the germline V gene are LNHDA and SQIVND (reference sequence). The full variable domain, its missing parts supplied by reference TRBV19 and TRBJ1-1, is DGGITQSPKYLFRKEGQNVTLSCEQNLNHDAMYWYRQDPGQGLRLIYYSQIVNDFQKGDIAEGYSVSREKKESFPLTVTSAQKNPTAFYLCASSISTGRTEAFFGQGTRLTVV.

The chain is built from TRBV7-9 and TRBJ2-2; 9 bases agree with TRBD1. The J segment lost 7 bases and the V segment lost 3 bases, leaving 3 bases of the junction unmatched. The V gene's germline CDR1 is SEHNR and CDR2 FQNEAQ (reference sequence). The CDR3 has 14 residues. CDR3 in DNA: TGTGCCAGCAGCTTGGGACAGGGTAGCGGGGAGCTGTTTTTT. This sequence encodes CASSLGQGSGELFF. Full variable domain (remainder filled in from reference TRBV7-9 and TRBJ2-2): DTGVSQNPRHKITKRGQNVTFRCDPISEHNRLYWYRQTLGQGPEFLTYFQNEAQLEKSRLLSDRFSAERPKGSFSTLEIQRTEQGDSAMYLCASSLGQGSGELFFGEGSRLTVL.

This chain connects TRBV4-1 to TRBJ2-3; 8 bases align to TRBD2. Germline CDR1 is MGHRA and CDR2 is YSYEKL. V was pared by 4 bases and J by 5 bases, with 5 bases of the junction left unmatched. The CDR3 contains 14 residues. CDR3 residues: CASSPQREIDTQYF. DNA for the CDR3: TGCGCCAGCAGCCCCCAGCGGGAGATAGATACGCAGTATTTT.

The chain combines TRBV7-3 with TRBJ1-2, with a tentative D call TRBD1 (5 bases). The CDR3 has 13 residues. The V end lost 10 bases, the J end lost 0 bases, and 12 bases lay between the germline ends. The germline CDR1 and CDR2 sequences are SGHTA and FQGTGA. This CDR3 is CANTTATNYGYTF. The DNA for the CDR3 is TGTGCCAACACGACAGCGACTAACTATGGCTACACCTTC. Looking up the rest from reference TRBV7-3 and TRBJ1-2 gives the full variable domain: GAGVSQTPSNKVTEKGKYVELRCDPISGHTALYWYRQSLGQGPEFLIYFQGTGAADDSGLPNDRFFAVRPEGSVSTLKIQRTERGDSAVYLCANTTATNYGYTFGSGTRLTVV.

The chain recombines TRBV7-9 with TRBJ2-1, with 10 bases that match TRBD2. This CDR3 has 17 residues. Trimming cost V 0 bases and J 8 bases; bases outside gene matches: 10. Germline V gene sequence: CDR1 SEHNR, CDR2 FQNEAQ (reference sequence). The CDR3 spells CASSLAWGLAGDDEQFF. The CDR3 nucleotides read TGTGCCAGCAGCTTAGCTTGGGGGCTAGCGGGAGACGATGAGCAGTTCTTC.

The chain recombines TRBV5-4 with TRBJ2-3; D call uncertain. The CDR3 consists of 16 residues. Germline V CDR1 and CDR2: SGHNT, YYREEE (reference sequence). V shed 4 bases and J shed 0 bases, with 15 bases lying between them. The CDR3 sequence is CASSEALAPSTDTQYF. In DNA, the CDR3 is TGTGCCAGCAGCGAAGCGCTTGCTCCTAGCACAGATACGCAGTATTTT.

This chain connects TRBV30 to TRBJ1-5; 8 bases map to TRBD1. CDR1 and CDR2 (germline): GTSNPN, SVGIG (reference sequence). The CDR3 contains 18 residues. The ends lost 0 bases at V and 2 bases at J; junction bases unmatched: 12. CDR3: CAWSVYLDRALCNQPQHF. In DNA, the CDR3 is TGTGCCTGGAGTGTTTATCTGGACAGGGCCCTTTGCAATCAGCCCCAGCATTTT.

The chain recombines TRBV6-1 with TRBJ2-3; D call uncertain. The CDR3 runs 14 residues. CDR1 MNHNS and CDR2 SASEGT come from the germline V gene. V was pared by 3 bases and J by 2 bases, with 9 bases between. CDR3 nucleotide sequence: TGTGCCAGCAGTGACAGGAGCTTCACAGATACGCAGTATTTT. It yields the protein CASSDRSFTDTQYF.